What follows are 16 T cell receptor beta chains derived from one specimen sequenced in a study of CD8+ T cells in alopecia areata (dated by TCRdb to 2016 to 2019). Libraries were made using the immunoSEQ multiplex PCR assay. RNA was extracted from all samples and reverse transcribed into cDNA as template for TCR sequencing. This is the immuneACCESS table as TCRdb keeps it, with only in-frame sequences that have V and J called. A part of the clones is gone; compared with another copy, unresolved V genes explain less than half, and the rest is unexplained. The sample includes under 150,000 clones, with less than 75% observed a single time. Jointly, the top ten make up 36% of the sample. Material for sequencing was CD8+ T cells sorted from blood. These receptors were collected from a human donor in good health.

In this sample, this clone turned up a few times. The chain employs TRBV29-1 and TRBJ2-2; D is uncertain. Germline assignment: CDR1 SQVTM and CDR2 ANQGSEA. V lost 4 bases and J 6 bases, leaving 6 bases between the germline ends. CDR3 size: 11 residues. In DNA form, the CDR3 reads TGCAGCGTTGCGGTTGCCGGGGAGCTGTTTTTT. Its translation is CSVAVAGELFF.

The CDR3 nucleotides read TGCGCCAGCAGCCAATCCCCTCCCCCAGGGGGTGAAAAACTGTTTTTT. Protein sequence: CASSQSPPPGGEKLFF. This chain uses TRBV4-1 with TRBJ1-4, with 7 nucleotides matching TRBD1. Germline CDR1 is MGHRA and CDR2 is YSYEKL. Trimming removed 2 bases from V and 7 bases from J; junction bases left unmatched: 10. CDR3 length: 16 amino acids.

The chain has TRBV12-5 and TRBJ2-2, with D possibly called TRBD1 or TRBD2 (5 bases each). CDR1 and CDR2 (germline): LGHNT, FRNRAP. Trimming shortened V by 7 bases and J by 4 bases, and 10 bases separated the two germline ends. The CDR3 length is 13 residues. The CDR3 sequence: CASEGPSTGELFF. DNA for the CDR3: TGTGCTAGTGAGGGACCGAGCACCGGGGAGCTGTTTTTT. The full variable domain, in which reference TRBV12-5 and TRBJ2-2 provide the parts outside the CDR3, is DARVTQTPRHKVTEMGQEVTMRCQPILGHNTVFWYRQTMMQGLELLAYFRNRAPLDDSGMPKDRFSAEMPDATLATLKIQPSEPRDSAVYFCASEGPSTGELFFGEGSRLTVL.

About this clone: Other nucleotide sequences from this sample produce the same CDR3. CDR3 in DNA: TGCAGCGCGGGGGTGGGCACTGAAGCTTTCTTT. It is translated as CSAGVGTEAFF. This chain uses TRBV29-1 with TRBJ1-1; D possibly corresponds to TRBD1 (5 bases). The CDR3 loop spans 11 amino acids. Looked up from germline, CDR1 is SQVTM and CDR2 is ANQGSEA. V shed 7 bases and J shed 4 bases, with 10 bases lying between them. The variable domain in full, completed from reference TRBV29-1 and TRBJ1-1, reads SAVISQKPSRDICQRGTSLTIQCQVDSQVTMMFWYRQQPGQSLTLIATANQGSEATYESGFVIDKFPISRPNLTFSTLTVSNMSPEDSSIYLCSAGVGTEAFFGQGTRLTVV.

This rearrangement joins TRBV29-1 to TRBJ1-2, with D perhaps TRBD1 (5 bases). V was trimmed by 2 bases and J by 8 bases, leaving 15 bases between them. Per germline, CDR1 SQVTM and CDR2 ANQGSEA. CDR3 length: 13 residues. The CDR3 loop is CSVESRQPYGYTF. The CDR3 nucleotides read TGCAGCGTTGAAAGTAGACAGCCCTACGGCTACACCTTC.

The CDR3 reads CASSVGLGWAGELFF. In DNA form, the CDR3 reads TGTGCCAGCAGCGTAGGCCTAGGGTGGGCCGGGGAGCTGTTTTTT. V gene TRBV9 combines with J gene TRBJ2-2; unclear D gene. The CDR3 runs to 15 residues. V was clipped by 0 bases and J by 6 bases, with 12 bases between them. From germline, CDR1 is SGDLS and CDR2 YYNGEE.

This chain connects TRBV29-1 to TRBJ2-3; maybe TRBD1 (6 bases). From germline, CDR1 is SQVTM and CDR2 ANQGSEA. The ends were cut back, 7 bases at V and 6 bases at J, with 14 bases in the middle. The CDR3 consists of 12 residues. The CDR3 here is CSAFQRGDTQYF. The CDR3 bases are TGCAGCGCCTTCCAGAGGGGGGATACGCAGTATTTT.

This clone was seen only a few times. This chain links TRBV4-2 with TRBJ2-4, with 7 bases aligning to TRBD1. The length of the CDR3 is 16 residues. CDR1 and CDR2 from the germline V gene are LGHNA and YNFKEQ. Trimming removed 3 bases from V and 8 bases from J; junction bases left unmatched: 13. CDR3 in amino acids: CASSHPARGSEDIQYF. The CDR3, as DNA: TGTGCCAGCAGCCACCCCGCCAGGGGGAGCGAGGACATTCAGTACTTC.

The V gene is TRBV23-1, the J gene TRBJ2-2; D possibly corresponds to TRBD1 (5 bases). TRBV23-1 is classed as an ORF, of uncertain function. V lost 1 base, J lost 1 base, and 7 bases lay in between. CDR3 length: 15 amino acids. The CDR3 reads CASSQYRRNTGELFF. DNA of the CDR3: TGCGCCAGCAGTCAATACAGGAGGAACACCGGGGAGCTGTTTTTT.

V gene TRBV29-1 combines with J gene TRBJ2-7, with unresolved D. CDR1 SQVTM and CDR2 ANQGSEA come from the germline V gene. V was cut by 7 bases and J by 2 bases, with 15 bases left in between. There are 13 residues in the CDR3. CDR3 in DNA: TGCAGCGCCCTAGACCCTAAGGCCTACGAGCAGTACTTC. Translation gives CSALDPKAYEQYF.

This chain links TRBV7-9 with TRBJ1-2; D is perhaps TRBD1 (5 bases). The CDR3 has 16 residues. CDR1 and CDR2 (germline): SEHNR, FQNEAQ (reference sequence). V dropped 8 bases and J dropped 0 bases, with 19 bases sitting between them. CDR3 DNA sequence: TGTGCCAGCCTAGGGGACCGGAGCTCCACTAACTATGGCTACACCTTC. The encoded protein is CASLGDRSSTNYGYTF. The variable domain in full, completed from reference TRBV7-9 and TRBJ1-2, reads DTGVSQNPRHKITKRGQNVTFRCDPISEHNRLYWYRQTLGQGPEFLTYFQNEAQLEKSRLLSDRFSAERPKGSFSTLEIQRTEQGDSAMYLCASLGDRSSTNYGYTFGSGTRLTVV.

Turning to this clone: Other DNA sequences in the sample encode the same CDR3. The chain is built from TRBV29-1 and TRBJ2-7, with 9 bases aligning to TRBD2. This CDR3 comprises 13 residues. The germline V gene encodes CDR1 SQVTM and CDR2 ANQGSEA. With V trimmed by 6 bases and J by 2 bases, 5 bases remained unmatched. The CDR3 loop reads CSVVTSGTYEQYF. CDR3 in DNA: TGCAGCGTGGTGACTAGCGGAACCTACGAGCAGTACTTC.

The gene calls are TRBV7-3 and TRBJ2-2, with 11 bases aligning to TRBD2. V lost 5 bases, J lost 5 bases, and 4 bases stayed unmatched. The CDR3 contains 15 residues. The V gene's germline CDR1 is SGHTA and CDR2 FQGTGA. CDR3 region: CASSPGLAATGELFF. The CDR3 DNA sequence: TGTGCCAGCAGCCCGGGACTAGCGGCTACCGGGGAGCTGTTTTTT.

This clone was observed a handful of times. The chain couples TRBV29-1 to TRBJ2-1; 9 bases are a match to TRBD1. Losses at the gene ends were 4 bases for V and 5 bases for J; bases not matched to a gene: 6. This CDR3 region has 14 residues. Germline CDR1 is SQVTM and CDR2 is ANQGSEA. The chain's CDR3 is CSVGPGQGNNEQFF. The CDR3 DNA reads TGCAGCGTTGGACCGGGACAGGGAAACAATGAGCAGTTCTTC.

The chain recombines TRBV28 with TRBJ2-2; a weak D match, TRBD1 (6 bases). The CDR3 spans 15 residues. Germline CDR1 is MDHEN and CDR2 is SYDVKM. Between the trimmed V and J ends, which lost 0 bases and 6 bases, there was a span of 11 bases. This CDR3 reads CASSLWDRTSGELFF. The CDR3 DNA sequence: TGTGCCAGCAGTTTATGGGACAGAACGTCCGGGGAGCTGTTTTTT.

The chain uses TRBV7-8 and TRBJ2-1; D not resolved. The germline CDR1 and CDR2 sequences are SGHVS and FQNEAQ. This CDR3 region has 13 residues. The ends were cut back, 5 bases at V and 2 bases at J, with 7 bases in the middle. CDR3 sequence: CASSPSAYNEQFF. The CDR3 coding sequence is TGTGCCAGCAGCCCCTCCGCCTACAATGAGCAGTTCTTC.